This section outlines one TCR beta chain sequence together with its context. This same CDR3 is encoded by further DNA sequences in the sample. Only in-frame clones appear in the TCRdb table, and some are missing; sequencing was by immunoSEQ multiplex PCR. The sample includes 200,000 to 300,000 clones, about 87% of them seen just once. This sample stems from a study of blood T cell repertoires in COVID-19. Study information: Acute and convalescent COVID-19 samples came from the United States, Italy and Spain.

In germline, CDR1 is SEHNR, CDR2 FQNEAQ (reference sequence). Trimming stripped 1 base from V and 6 bases from J, with 9 bases between. The CDR3 has 13 amino acids. The clonotype comes from a woman in her 40s who had recovered from COVID-19. The gene calls are TRBV7-9 and TRBJ1-2; tentative D call: TRBD1 (5 bases). Sequencing used peripheral blood. The DNA for the CDR3 is TGTGCCAGCAGCTTAGGTGCGGGGGATGGCTACACCTTC. Its translation is CASSLGAGDGYTF.